A single sample gave rise to the 20 T cell receptor beta chains below, sequenced in a study of cytomegalovirus exposure and HLA in healthy donors. PCR involved 60 Vbeta and 13 Jbeta primers. The data were produced by immunoSEQ multiplex PCR, yet TCRdb's version contains in-frame clones alone and is incomplete. The data show roughly 120,000 clones, 73% seen once. Sequenced input: PBMCs. These receptor sequences come from a man between 40 and 49 years old in good health and CMV-seronegative.

The chain is built from TRBV5-1 and TRBJ2-1; TRBD1 matches at 10 bases. Germline V CDR1 and CDR2: SGHRS, YFSETQ. The J segment lost 7 bases and the V segment lost 0 bases, leaving 4 bases of the junction unmatched. This CDR3 has 15 residues. In DNA, the CDR3 is TGCGCCAGCAGCTTGGAAGGGACAGGGGCGAATGAGCAGTTCTTC. As protein: CASSLEGTGANEQFF.

This clone was seen once. The V call is TRBV19, the J call TRBJ2-2; possible D gene TRBD1, 6 bases. In germline, CDR1 is LNHDA, CDR2 SQIVND (reference sequence). Trimming left V 7 bases short and J 4 bases short, with 19 bases between. The CDR3 spans 16 residues. The chain's CDR3 is CASMRLGQGTTGELFF. The CDR3 DNA follows: TGTGCCAGTATGAGGCTTGGGCAGGGGACCACCGGGGAGCTGTTTTTT. Supplemented by reference TRBV19 and TRBJ2-2, the full variable domain reads DGGITQSPKYLFRKEGQNVTLSCEQNLNHDAMYWYRQDPGQGLRLIYYSQIVNDFQKGDIAEGYSVSREKKESFPLTVTSAQKNPTAFYLCASMRLGQGTTGELFFGEGSRLTVL.

The chain links TRBV5-6 to TRBJ2-2; 7 nucleotides line up with TRBD2. The germline gives CDR1 SGHDT, CDR2 YYEEEE. The CDR3 is made up of 16 amino acids. The junction had 3 bases not matched to a gene; V was cut back by 1 base and J by 0 bases. The CDR3 here is CASSLTAGANTGELFF. CDR3 nucleotide sequence: TGTGCCAGCAGCTTGACGGCGGGGGCGAACACCGGGGAGCTGTTTTTT.

There are a few counts of this clone. The V call is TRBV4-1, the J call TRBJ1-2, with D perhaps matching TRBD1 (6 bases). V lost 4 bases and J 4 bases, leaving 16 bases between the germline ends. Germline values: CDR1 MGHRA, CDR2 YSYEKL. CDR3 length: 15 amino acids. This CDR3 reads CASSPNKGDLYGYTF. The DNA of the CDR3 is TGCGCCAGCAGCCCAAACAAGGGGGACCTCTATGGCTACACCTTC.

This rearrangement joins TRBV7-6 to TRBJ1-1; D remains unclear. CDR3 length: 15 residues. Germline lookup yields CDR1 SGHVS and CDR2 FNYEAQ. Trimming removed 2 bases at V and 1 base at J, with 11 bases between. The CDR3 DNA sequence: TGTGCCAGCAGCTTAAATCTAGGAGGGAACACTGAAGCTTTCTTT. Translation: CASSLNLGGNTEAFF.

This chain uses TRBV2 with TRBJ1-2, with TRBD1 matching over 8 bases. The CDR3 consists of 12 residues. V lost 11 bases to trimming and J lost 7 bases; unmatched junction nucleotides: 9. Germline-derived CDR1 and CDR2 are SNHLY and FYNNEI. CDR3 nucleotides: TGTGCCTCGGGCAGGGGGCAAAGTGGCTACACCTTC. It codes for CASGRGQSGYTF.

J is TRBJ2-3 and V is TRBV7-3, with 8 bases lining up with TRBD2. The V segment lost 5 bases and the J segment 0 bases; nucleotides outside the gene matches: 16. CDR3 length equals 19 residues. CDR1 and CDR2 from the germline V gene are SGHTA and FQGTGA. The CDR3 is CASSLGSGATTSSTDTQYF. The CDR3 DNA is TGTGCCAGCAGCCTTGGTAGCGGGGCGACGACTTCTAGCACAGATACGCAGTATTTT.

About this clone itself: This same CDR3 is encoded by further DNA sequences in the sample. This chain uses TRBV5-1 with TRBJ1-4; 7 nucleotides align to TRBD1. CDR3 size: 14 residues. The trim removed 3 bases at V and 3 bases at J, leaving 2 bases unmatched. Germline V lookup: CDR1 SGHRS, CDR2 YFSETQ. As DNA, the CDR3 is TGCGCCAGCAGCTCGGGACAGCCTAATGAAAAACTGTTTTTT. It yields the protein CASSSGQPNEKLFF.

This clone occurred once. This sequence joins TRBV4-1 and TRBJ1-6; possible D gene TRBD1, 6 bases. V lost 3 bases, J lost 7 bases, and 13 bases lay in between. Germline CDR1 is MGHRA and CDR2 is YSYEKL. This CDR3 is 15 amino acids long. The CDR3 region is CASSHPGERNSPLHF. Written as DNA, the CDR3 is TGCGCCAGCAGCCACCCAGGGGAAAGAAATTCACCCCTCCACTTT.

The chain links TRBV5-4 to TRBJ1-2, with 11 bases fitting TRBD1. The CDR3 contains 15 residues. In germline, CDR1 is SGHNT, CDR2 YYREEE (reference sequence). The V gene end was trimmed by 1 base and the J gene end by 8 bases; junction bases not matched to a gene: 7. The CDR3 DNA follows: TGTGCCAGCAGCTTGTTGGGGACAGGGGGAGGCGGCTACACCTTC. It is translated as CASSLLGTGGGGYTF. Complete variable domain (other parts from reference TRBV5-4 and TRBJ1-2): ETGVTQSPTHLIKTRGQQVTLRCSSQSGHNTVSWYQQALGQGPQFIFQYYREEENGRGNFPPRFSGLQFPNYSSELNVNALELDDSALYLCASSLLGTGGGGYTFGSGTRLTVV.

This chain uses TRBV2 with TRBJ2-2, with 10 positions matching TRBD1. CDR1 is SNHLY and CDR2 is FYNNEI in the germline V gene. The CDR3 length is 14 residues. V lost 7 bases to trimming and J lost 7 bases; unmatched junction nucleotides: 6. DNA for the CDR3: TGTGCCAGCACCGGACAGGGGGGAGTCGGGGAGCTGTTTTTT. It is translated as CASTGQGGVGELFF.

This clone was counted a few times. The chain uses TRBV19 and TRBJ2-3, with TRBD2 matching 15 bases. The CDR3 covers 16 residues. Germline CDR1 and CDR2: LNHDA and SQIVND (reference sequence). V lost 4 bases and J lost 6; bases outside the gene matches: 5. The CDR3 loop is CASSTGLAGGRDTQYF. The CDR3 DNA follows: TGTGCCAGTAGTACCGGACTAGCGGGGGGGCGGGATACGCAGTATTTT.

As concerns this clone: Germline is not matched at one junction end, which may reflect a read error. V is TRBV7-7 and J is TRBJ2-1, with TRBD1 identical over 8 bases. This CDR3 contains 13 residues. CDR1 SSHAT and CDR2 FNYEAQ come from the germline V gene (reference sequence). CDR3 amino acids: CASRPTGGNEQFF. In DNA, the CDR3 is TGTGCTAGCAGACCAACAGGGGGGAATGAGCAGTTCTTC. The whole variable domain, remainder taken from reference TRBV7-7 and TRBJ2-1, is GAGVSQSPRYKVTKRGQDVTLRCDPISSHATLYWYQQALGQGPEFLTYFNYEAQPDKSGLPSDRFSAERPEGSISTLTIQRTEQRDSAMYRCASRPTGGNEQFFGPGTRLTVL.

The chain is built from TRBV2 and TRBJ2-2, with 7 bases that match TRBD2. The CDR3 length is 14 residues. Germline CDR1 SNHLY, CDR2 FYNNEI. The J segment lost 7 bases and the V segment lost 0 bases, leaving 2 bases of the junction unmatched. This chain's CDR3 is CASSEAREIGELFF. In DNA, the CDR3 is TGTGCCAGCAGTGAAGCGCGGGAGATCGGGGAGCTGTTTTTT.

This clone was detected only a few times. The chain carries TRBV7-3 and TRBJ2-7; the D gene is possibly TRBD2 (6 bases). V was clipped by 2 bases and J by 2 bases, with 10 bases between them. The germline gives CDR1 SGHTA, CDR2 FQGTGA. The CDR3 has 14 amino acids. The CDR3 DNA follows: TGTGCCAGCAGCTTAGCGGGGTATACCTACGAGCAGTACTTC. Translating it yields CASSLAGYTYEQYF.

J is TRBJ2-1 and V is TRBV5-1, with 12 nucleotides matching TRBD2. The V gene's germline CDR1 is SGHRS and CDR2 YFSETQ. Unmatched junction bases numbered 11, after V lost 4 bases and J lost 6 bases. The CDR3 totals 17 residues. CDR3 residues: CASSPALAGGPRNEQFF. CDR3 DNA sequence: TGCGCCAGCAGCCCTGCTCTAGCGGGGGGGCCCCGCAATGAGCAGTTCTTC.

CDR3 region: CASSQSSGAGTQYF. In nucleotides, the CDR3 is TGTGCCAGCAGCCAAAGCAGCGGGGCCGGTACGCAGTATTTT. This chain links TRBV7-2 with TRBJ2-3, with TRBD2 matching over 7 bases. Germline CDR1 SGHTA, CDR2 FQGNSA. The CDR3 runs 14 residues. The V segment lost 5 bases and the J segment 8 bases; nucleotides outside the gene matches: 10.

A single count supports this clone. V is TRBV28 and J is TRBJ2-6; D ambiguous. CDR1 and CDR2 from the germline V gene are MDHEN and SYDVKM. Trimming took 10 bases from V and 0 from J, leaving 13 bases between them. The CDR3 contains 15 residues. CDR3: CATRPGASGANVLTF. The CDR3 DNA is TGTGCCACCCGACCCGGAGCCTCTGGGGCCAACGTCCTGACTTTC.

The J gene is TRBJ2-7, the V gene TRBV5-1, with D possibly TRBD1 on 6 matching bases. Germline CDR1 SGHRS, CDR2 YFSETQ. The CDR3 sequence is 14 residues long. The V end lost 0 bases, the J end lost 7 bases, and 14 bases lay between the germline ends. The CDR3 is CASSLGDTPGEQYF. The CDR3 DNA follows: TGCGCCAGCAGCTTGGGGGACACGCCGGGGGAGCAGTACTTC.

This chain connects TRBV10-1 to TRBJ1-2; D unresolved. Trimming left V 3 bases short and J 9 bases short, with 17 bases between. The CDR3 loop spans 14 amino acids. Germline V gene lookup returns CDR1 WNHNN and CDR2 SYGVQD (reference sequence). CDR3 DNA: TGCGCCAGCAGTGAAGCGCCTCATCGGGGATGCTACACCTTC. It encodes CASSEAPHRGCYTF.